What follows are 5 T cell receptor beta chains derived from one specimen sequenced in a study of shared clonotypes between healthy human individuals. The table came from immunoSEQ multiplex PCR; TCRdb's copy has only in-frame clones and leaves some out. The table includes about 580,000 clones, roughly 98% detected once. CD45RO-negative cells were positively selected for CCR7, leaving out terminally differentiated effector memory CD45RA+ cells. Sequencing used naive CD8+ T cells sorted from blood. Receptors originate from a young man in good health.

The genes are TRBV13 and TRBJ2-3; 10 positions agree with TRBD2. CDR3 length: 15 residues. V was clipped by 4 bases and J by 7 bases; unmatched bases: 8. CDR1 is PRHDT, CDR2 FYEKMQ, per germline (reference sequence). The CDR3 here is CASSSRGTSEYTQYF. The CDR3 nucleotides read TGTGCCAGCAGCTCCCGCGGGACTAGCGAATATACGCAGTATTTT. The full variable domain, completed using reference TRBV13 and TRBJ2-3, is AAGVIQSPRHLIKEKRETATLKCYPIPRHDTVYWYQQGPGQDPQFLISFYEKMQSDKGSIPDRFSAQQFSDYHSELNMSSLELGDSALYFCASSSRGTSEYTQYFGPGTRLTVL.

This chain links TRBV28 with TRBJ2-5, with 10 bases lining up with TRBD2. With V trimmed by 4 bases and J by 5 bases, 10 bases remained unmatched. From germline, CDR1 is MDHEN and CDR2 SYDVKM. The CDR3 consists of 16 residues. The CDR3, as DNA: TGTGCCAGCAGTTCCAGCGGGAGGGGGACTCGGGAGACCCAGTACTTC. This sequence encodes CASSSSGRGTRETQYF.

CDR3 loop: CASRAGQGAAYEQYF. The DNA for the CDR3 is TGCGCCAGCAGAGCAGGACAGGGGGCCGCCTACGAGCAGTACTTC. This chain uses TRBV5-1 with TRBJ2-7; 11 nucleotides agree with TRBD1. Germline-derived CDR1 and CDR2 are SGHRS and YFSETQ. V dropped 5 bases and J dropped 2; count of bases not matched to a gene: 6. The CDR3 has 15 amino acids.

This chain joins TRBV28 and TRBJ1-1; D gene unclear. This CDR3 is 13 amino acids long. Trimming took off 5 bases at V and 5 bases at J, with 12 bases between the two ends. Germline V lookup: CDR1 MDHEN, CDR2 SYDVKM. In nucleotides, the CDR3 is TGTGCCAGCAGTCGTTTGGGGAGGACTGAAGCTTTCTTT. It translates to CASSRLGRTEAFF.

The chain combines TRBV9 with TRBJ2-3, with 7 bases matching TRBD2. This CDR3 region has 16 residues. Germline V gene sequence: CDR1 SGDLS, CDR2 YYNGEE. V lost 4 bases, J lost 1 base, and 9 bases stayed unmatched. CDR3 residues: CASSLGTRGGTDTQYF. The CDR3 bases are TGTGCCAGCAGCCTAGGGACTCGGGGGGGCACAGATACGCAGTATTTT. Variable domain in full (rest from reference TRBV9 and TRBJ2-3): DSGVTQTPKHLITATGQRVTLRCSPRSGDLSVYWYQQSLDQGLQFLIQYYNGEERAKGNILERFSAQQFPDLHSELNLSSLELGDSALYFCASSLGTRGGTDTQYFGPGTRLTVL.